The rows below give T cell receptor beta chains drawn from one sample of a study of T-cell memory formation after mild COVID-19. TCRdb processed the 5' RACE reads anew with MiXCR; each CDR3 protein has one entry. The table includes 310,000 or so distinct CDR3 sequences, approximately 15% detected once. Material for sequencing was PBMCs or a T cell subset sorted from them (not recorded which). These receptors all stem from a man between 18 and 35 years old who had mild COVID-19 (a few samples of this study predate the infection). Cell type and time point are not known. Both conserved end residues are part of each CDR3. Fields, in order: D gene, V gene, CDR3 length, clone size, J gene, CDR3 DNA, CDR3 protein. A D gene is named only where the DNA matches it firmly. Size is omitted from some rows. Given values are once, few, many or a class for expanded clones.

d_call: NA; v_call: TRBV20-1; cdr3_length: 16; clone_size: NA; j_call: TRBJ1-1; cdr3_nt: TGCAGTGCTAGATCTCCCGGTCGAAAAATCGGATCTGAAGCTTTCTTT; cdr3_aa: CSARSPGRKIGSEAFF
d_call: NA; v_call: TRBV18; cdr3_length: 16; clone_size: many; j_call: TRBJ2-5; cdr3_nt: TGTGCCAGCTCACCTCCCAACCTCCCTCCGAAAGAGACCCAGTACTTC; cdr3_aa: CASSPPNLPPKETQYF
d_call: NA; v_call: TRBV5-1; cdr3_length: 14; clone_size: few; j_call: TRBJ2-5; cdr3_nt: TGCGCCAGCAGGGGGCTAACGGGGCAAGAGACCCAGTACTTC; cdr3_aa: CASRGLTGQETQYF
d_call: TRBD1; v_call: TRBV7-9; cdr3_length: 14; clone_size: NA; j_call: TRBJ2-7; cdr3_nt: TGTGCCAGCAGCGACAGGGGCCCCTCCTACGAGCAGTACTTC; cdr3_aa: CASSDRGPSYEQYF
d_call: NA; v_call: TRBV7-9; cdr3_length: 15; clone_size: NA; j_call: TRBJ1-1; cdr3_nt: TGTGCCAGCAGCCCATCCGTCTCGGTGAACACTGAAGCTTTCTTT; cdr3_aa: CASSPSVSVNTEAFF
d_call: NA; v_call: TRBV5-1; cdr3_length: 13; clone_size: few; j_call: TRBJ1-6; cdr3_nt: TGCGCCAGCAGCACTGAGCCAGTTCTACCCCTCCACTTT; cdr3_aa: CASSTEPVLPLHF
d_call: TRBD2; v_call: TRBV6-6; cdr3_length: 14; clone_size: few; j_call: TRBJ2-1; cdr3_nt: TGTGCCAGCAGTTACGGGGGGGGTTCGGGTGAGCAGTTCTTC; cdr3_aa: CASSYGGGSGEQFF
d_call: TRBD2; v_call: TRBV20-1; cdr3_length: 16; clone_size: many; j_call: TRBJ2-2; cdr3_nt: TGCAGTGCTAGACCCCTAGCGGACCCCAACACCGGGGAGCTGTTTTTT; cdr3_aa: CSARPLADPNTGELFF
d_call: TRBD2; v_call: TRBV6-2/TRBV6-3; cdr3_length: 15; clone_size: few; j_call: TRBJ2-3; cdr3_nt: TGTGCCAGCAGTTATTGGCTAGCGGGCACAGATACGCAGTATTTT; cdr3_aa: CASSYWLAGTDTQYF
d_call: NA; v_call: TRBV5-1; cdr3_length: 14; clone_size: many; j_call: TRBJ2-1; cdr3_nt: TGCGCCAGCAGCGCCGGGGGCTACAACAATGAGCAGTTCTTC; cdr3_aa: CASSAGGYNNEQFF
d_call: TRBD2; v_call: TRBV29-1; cdr3_length: 15; clone_size: NA; j_call: TRBJ2-5; cdr3_nt: TGCAGCGTTCTCGGACTAGCGGGGCCCGAAGGAACCCAGTACTTC; cdr3_aa: CSVLGLAGPEGTQYF
d_call: TRBD2; v_call: TRBV29-1; cdr3_length: 18; clone_size: few; j_call: TRBJ2-5; cdr3_nt: TGCAGCGTTGAAGAGGGTAGCGGGGGGTCCGACTTCCAAGAGACCCAGTACTTC; cdr3_aa: CSVEEGSGGSDFQETQYF
d_call: NA; v_call: TRBV3-1; cdr3_length: 14; clone_size: few; j_call: TRBJ1-5; cdr3_nt: TGTGCCAGCAGCCAATCGGCCAGGAATCAGCCCCAGCATTTT; cdr3_aa: CASSQSARNQPQHF
d_call: NA; v_call: TRBV3-1; cdr3_length: 15; clone_size: NA; j_call: TRBJ1-6; cdr3_nt: TGTGCCAGCAGCCAAGGGTCGGGAAAGGATTCACCCCTCCACTTT; cdr3_aa: CASSQGSGKDSPLHF
d_call: TRBD1; v_call: TRBV4-1; cdr3_length: 17; clone_size: NA; j_call: TRBJ2-2; cdr3_nt: TGCGCCAGCAGTCCCGGGACAGGGGGCGCTGGGACCGGGGAGCTGTTTTTT; cdr3_aa: CASSPGTGGAGTGELFF
d_call: NA; v_call: TRBV15; cdr3_length: 13; clone_size: NA; j_call: TRBJ1-4; cdr3_nt: TGTGCCACCACAAAGGACGAGAATGAAAAACTGTTTTTT; cdr3_aa: CATTKDENEKLFF